This TCR beta chain was sequenced in a study of blood T cell repertoires in COVID-19. Study in general: Samples of COVID-19 (acute and convalescent) were obtained from the United States, Italy and Spain. T cells, B-cell-depleted T cells, or PBMCs supplied cDNA or gDNA.

Authors' processing steps: Amplifying reference gene primers gave estimates of nucleated cell counts. The table came from immunoSEQ multiplex PCR; TCRdb's copy has only in-frame clones and leaves some out. V and J calls and clone size are copied from that table; D and trimming were computed from the DNA. The sample shows 150,000 to 200,000 clones, more than 75% of them seen only once. Recruits, aged about 18 to 95 years, lived in 20 to 30 US areas. The sequenced sample consisted of PBMCs or T cells enriched from blood (not recorded which). The origin of this receptor is a woman aged 45-65 years with acute COVID-19.

For the CDR3, the DNA is TGTGCCAGCAGCTCGGGGGATCAATATACGCAGTATTTT. This translates into CASSSGDQYTQYF. This rearrangement joins TRBV5-6 to TRBJ2-3; possibly TRBD2 for D (6 bases). Germline V gives CDR1 SGHDT, CDR2 YYEEEE. The CDR3 covers 13 residues. With 3 bases removed from V and 7 bases from J, the gap between germline ends came to 12 bases.